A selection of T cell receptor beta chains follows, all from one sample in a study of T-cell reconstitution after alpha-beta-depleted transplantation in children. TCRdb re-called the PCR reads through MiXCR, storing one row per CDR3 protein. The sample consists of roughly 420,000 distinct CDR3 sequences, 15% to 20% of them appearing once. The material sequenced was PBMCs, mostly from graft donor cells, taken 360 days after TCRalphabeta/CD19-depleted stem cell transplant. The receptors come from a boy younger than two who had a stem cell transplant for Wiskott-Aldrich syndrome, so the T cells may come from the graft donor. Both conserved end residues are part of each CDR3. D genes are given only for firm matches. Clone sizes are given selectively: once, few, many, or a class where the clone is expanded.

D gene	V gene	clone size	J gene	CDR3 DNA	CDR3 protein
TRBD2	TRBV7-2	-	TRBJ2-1	TGTGCCAGCAGCTTTAAAGTGAATAGCGGGTTAGAGCAGTTCTTC	CASSFKVNSGLEQFF
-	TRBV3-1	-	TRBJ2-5	TGTGCCAGCAGCCAAGATCTTGAGGTTGCGGGGGCGGTGGAGACCCAGTACTTC	CASSQDLEVAGAVETQYF
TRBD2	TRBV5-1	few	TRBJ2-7	TGCGCCAGCAGCTTGGGGACTAGTAGGGCAGGCTCCTACGAGCAGTACTTC	CASSLGTSRAGSYEQYF
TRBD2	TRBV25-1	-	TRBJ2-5	TGTGCCAGCAGTGAATACTCGACTAGCGGAGGGACCCAGTACTTC	CASSEYSTSGGTQYF
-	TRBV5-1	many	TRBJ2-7	TGCGCCAGCAGCTTGGAGGGGAACGAGCAGTACTTC	CASSLEGNEQYF
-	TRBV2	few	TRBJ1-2	TGTGCCAGCAGTTCCGGACGGATTCTGAACTATGGCTACACCTTC	CASSSGRILNYGYTF
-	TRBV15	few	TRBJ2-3	TGTGCCACCAGCAGAGATAGGCCCCCCGTGGATACGCAGTATTTT	CATSRDRPPVDTQYF
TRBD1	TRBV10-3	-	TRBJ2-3	TGTGCCAATAGGGGGACAGGGGTCACAGATACGCAGTATTTT	CANRGTGVTDTQYF
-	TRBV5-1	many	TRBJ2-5	TGCGCCAGCAGCTTCGGGGGGCGAGAGACCCAGTACTTC	CASSFGGRETQYF
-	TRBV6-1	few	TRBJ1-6	TGTGCCAGCCGACTGTTTAGGTCCTATAATTCACCCCTCCACTTT	CASRLFRSYNSPLHF
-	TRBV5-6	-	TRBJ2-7	TGTGCCAGCAGCTTGGTGACAGGTCTCTACGAGCAGTACTTC	CASSLVTGLYEQYF
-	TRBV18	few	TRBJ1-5	TGTGCCAGCTCACCATCTGTGTCCATTGGGAGCAATCAGCCCCAGCATTTT	CASSPSVSIGSNQPQHF
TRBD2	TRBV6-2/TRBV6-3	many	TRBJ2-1	TGTGCCAGCAGTTACCGGGCGGGAGATGAGCAGTTCTTC	CASSYRAGDEQFF
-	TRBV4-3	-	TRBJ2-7	TGCGCCAGCAGCCAGGGGGACTCGATCGAGCAGTACTTC	CASSQGDSIEQYF
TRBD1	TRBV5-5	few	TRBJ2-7	TGTGCCAGCAGCCGTACCGGGACAGGGACGTACGAGCAGTACTTC	CASSRTGTGTYEQYF
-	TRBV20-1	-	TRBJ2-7	TGCAGTGCTAGAGATCCCCTCTCGTCGCCCTACGAGCAGTACTTC	CSARDPLSSPYEQYF
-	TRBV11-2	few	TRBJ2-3	TGTGCCAGCAGCTTAGGTACTAGCTGGAATTACCGCACAGATACGCAGTATTTT	CASSLGTSWNYRTDTQYF
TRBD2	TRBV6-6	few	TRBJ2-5	TGTGCCAGCAATCTAGCGGAAGAGACCCAGTACTTC	CASNLAEETQYF
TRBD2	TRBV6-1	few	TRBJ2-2	TGTGCCAGCGGCTCCCGCCGGGGACTAGCGGGAGCCGGGGAGCTGTTTTTT	CASGSRRGLAGAGELFF
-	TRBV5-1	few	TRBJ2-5	TGCGCCAGCAGCTTGGCCCAGGCGCCCCAAGAGACCCAGTACTTC	CASSLAQAPQETQYF
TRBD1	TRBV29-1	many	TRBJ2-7	TGCAGCGTTTGGACAGGGTTAAACGAGCAGTACTTC	CSVWTGLNEQYF
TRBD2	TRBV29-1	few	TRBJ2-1	TGCAGCGCCCACCGGGGGGGCGGTGGTGAGCAGTTCTTC	CSAHRGGGGEQFF
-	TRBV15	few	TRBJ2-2	TGTGCCACCAGCAGAGAAGAATGGAGCACCGGGGAGCTGTTTTTT	CATSREEWSTGELFF
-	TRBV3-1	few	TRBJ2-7	TGTGCCAGCAGCCAACAGCGAGTCTACGAGCAGTACTTC	CASSQQRVYEQYF